This T cell receptor (beta chain) is drawn from a study of blood T cell repertoires in COVID-19. Original handling: The assay estimated nucleated cells by amplifying reference gene primers. The table came from immunoSEQ multiplex PCR; TCRdb's copy has only in-frame clones and leaves some out. That table supplies the V and J calls and clone size; D and trimming were determined from the DNA. Of around 220,000 clones detected, around 90% appear once; the ten largest clones hold about 6.3%. The CDR3 spans 18 residues. Germline CDR1 is SGHNT and CDR2 is YYREEE (reference sequence). Unmatched junction bases numbered 13, after V lost 4 bases and J lost 8 bases. Participants came from some 23 US areas, aged roughly 18 to 95 years.

The chain recombines TRBV5-4 with TRBJ2-3; 16 nucleotides align to TRBD2. The TCR originated in a woman in her twenties or thirties with acute COVID-19. Sequenced sample: PBMCs or T cells enriched from blood (not recorded which). The CDR3 DNA is TGTGCCAGCAGCCCAACCGGGACTAGCGGGGGGGTGGTGGGTACGCAGTATTTT. Translating gives CASSPTGTSGGVVGTQYF.